The rows below give T cell receptor beta chains drawn from one sample of a study of CD4 T cells in relation to SARS-CoV-2 and coronaviruses. Assay used: immunoSEQ multiplex PCR; TCRdb lists only in-frame clones, some missing. Of about 64,000 clones listed, approximately 94% are singletons. The sample consisted of naive CD4+ T cells from PBMCs. These receptors were collected from a human donor in good health. Each CDR3 is given with its conserved first and last residue. A D gene is named only where the DNA matches it firmly. Clone size is not always given. Where it is, it says once, few, many or a class for expanded clones.

DNA	CDR3	size	V	J	D
TGTGCCACCAAAGAGGGTCGAATGTCGAGGGGACAGCCCCAGCATTTT	CATKEGRMSRGQPQHF	NA	TRBV19	TRBJ1-5	NA
TGCGCCAGCAGCTTTACGACAGGTTACTACGAGCAGTACTTC	CASSFTTGYYEQYF	NA	TRBV5-1	TRBJ2-7	NA
TGTGCCAGCAGGGAGACGGGACCAGTCTACGAGCAGTACTTC	CASRETGPVYEQYF	NA	TRBV28	TRBJ2-7	NA
TGTGCCAGCAGCTTAGGTGGTGCTGGGGCCAACGTCCTGACTTTC	CASSLGGAGANVLTF	NA	TRBV7-2	TRBJ2-6	NA
TGTGCCAGCAGTTACAGTGAGGGACGGCAGACCTACGAGCAGTACTTC	CASSYSEGRQTYEQYF	once	TRBV6-5	TRBJ2-7	NA
TGTGCCAGCAGCTTGTCTTTAGGGACAGGCACCTACGAGCAGTACTTC	CASSLSLGTGTYEQYF	NA	TRBV11-2	TRBJ2-7	TRBD1
TGTGCCAGCGGTGGGACAGGGAGATACTATGGCTACACCTTC	CASGGTGRYYGYTF	NA	TRBV28	TRBJ1-2	TRBD1
TGTGCCAGCAGCTTAACCAGCGGGGGAGGCTCCGAGCAGTACTTC	CASSLTSGGGSEQYF	once	TRBV7-3	TRBJ2-7	TRBD2
TGTGCCAGCAGCTTCATGGGCAGAAACACCGGGGAGCTGTTTTTT	CASSFMGRNTGELFF	once	TRBV7-3	TRBJ2-2	NA
TGTGCCACCAGCCCTAGCGAAGTCTTCACAGATACGCAGTATTTT	CATSPSEVFTDTQYF	NA	TRBV24-1	TRBJ2-3	NA
TGTGCCAGCAGTTTATTAAGAGACAGGGCGAACTATGGCTACACCTTC	CASSLLRDRANYGYTF	NA	TRBV28	TRBJ1-2	TRBD1
TGTGCCAGCAGCTATGGGACAGGGATTAGCACAGATACGCAGTATTTT	CASSYGTGISTDTQYF	NA	TRBV7-3	TRBJ2-3	TRBD1
TGTGCCACCAGCACCGGGACAGGTAACACCGGGGAGCTGTTTTTT	CATSTGTGNTGELFF	NA	TRBV24-1	TRBJ2-2	TRBD1
TGTGCCAGCAGCTTAGCACAGGGGGCCGGAGGTGTTGAGCAGTTCTTC	CASSLAQGAGGVEQFF	NA	TRBV5-6	TRBJ2-1	TRBD1
TGTGCCAGCAGCTTAAATTCTGGGACAGGGGAAGAGACCCAGTACTTC	CASSLNSGTGEETQYF	once	TRBV7-6	TRBJ2-5	TRBD1
TGTGCCAGCAGTGAAGCGGACAGGGGGCCGCAGCATTTT	CASSEADRGPQHF	NA	TRBV6-1	TRBJ1-5	TRBD1
TGTGCCAGCAGACACCGCGGGGAGCCCCAGCATTTT	CASRHRGEPQHF	NA	TRBV6-6	TRBJ1-5	NA
TGTGCCAGCTCACCGCTAGGGTCAGGGGCCAACGTCCTGACTTTC	CASSPLGSGANVLTF	once	TRBV18	TRBJ2-6	NA
TGCGCCAGCAGCCCACGGGGGGTTGATACGCAGTATTTT	CASSPRGVDTQYF	NA	TRBV5-1	TRBJ2-3	TRBD2
TGTGCCAGCAGCAAGGCTAGCGGGAGGGCAGATACGCAGTATTTT	CASSKASGRADTQYF	NA	TRBV7-3	TRBJ2-3	TRBD2
TGTGCCAGTAGTGGAATAAACGCAGTTGCAGATACGCAGTATTTT	CASSGINAVADTQYF	NA	TRBV19	TRBJ2-3	NA
TGTGCCAGCAGCTCCTGGACAGGGGGCACAGATACGCAGTATTTT	CASSSWTGGTDTQYF	once	TRBV7-2	TRBJ2-3	TRBD1
TGCGCCAGCAGCCCAACGCGGAACACCGGGGAGCTGTTTTTT	CASSPTRNTGELFF	NA	TRBV5-1	TRBJ2-2	NA
TGTGCCATCAAAGGCGGGAGTGCCTACGAGCAGTACTTC	CAIKGGSAYEQYF	NA	TRBV28	TRBJ2-7	TRBD2
TGTGCCAGCAGTCCGCGGGACAGGACGTTCAATCAGCCCCAGCATTTT	CASSPRDRTFNQPQHF	NA	TRBV28	TRBJ1-5	TRBD1
TGTGCCAGTAGTATAGCCAGAAACACCGGGGAGCTGTTTTTT	CASSIARNTGELFF	NA	TRBV19	TRBJ2-2	NA
TGTGCCAGCTCACCTATGGACAGGCAGACCCAGTACTTC	CASSPMDRQTQYF	once	TRBV18	TRBJ2-5	TRBD1
TGTGCCAGCAGGGGGACAGGGAACACCGGGGAGCTGTTTTTT	CASRGTGNTGELFF	NA	TRBV2	TRBJ2-2	TRBD1
TGTGCCAGCAGTTTAAGGACAGGGACTAACGAGCAGTACTTC	CASSLRTGTNEQYF	NA	TRBV27	TRBJ2-7	NA
TGTGCCAGCAGTTACCATAGCGGGAGGGCCTACAATGAGCAGTTCTTC	CASSYHSGRAYNEQFF	once	TRBV6-2/TRBV6-3	TRBJ2-1	TRBD2
TGTGCCAGCAGTGAACTTAAGGTACCCCTCTACGAGCAGTACTTC	CASSELKVPLYEQYF	NA	TRBV6-1	TRBJ2-7	NA
TGTGCCTGGAGATCTCAGACAGGGGGGGGCTACGAGCAGTACTTC	CAWRSQTGGGYEQYF	NA	TRBV30	TRBJ2-7	TRBD1
TGTGCCAGCAGTTCCCCCAGGGGGCGGATCACCGGGGAGCTGTTTTTT	CASSSPRGRITGELFF	NA	TRBV27	TRBJ2-2	TRBD1
TGTGCCAGCAGCCAGACTAGCGGGGGGAATACGCGGTACTTC	CASSQTSGGNTRYF	NA	TRBV4-2	TRBJ2-7	TRBD2
TGTGCCAGCAGCGTGGGCGTAAGTCAGCCCACAGATACGCAGTATTTT	CASSVGVSQPTDTQYF	NA	TRBV5-5	TRBJ2-3	NA
TGTGCCAGCAGCCAAGATCGGCGGAACAATGAGCAGTTCTTC	CASSQDRRNNEQFF	NA	TRBV4-2	TRBJ2-1	NA
TGTGCCACCAGTGATTTGGACAGGATGAATGAGCAGTTCTTC	CATSDLDRMNEQFF	NA	TRBV24-1	TRBJ2-1	NA
TGTGCCAGCAGTTTTTCTTGGGCGGGGGCGTCGAGCCAAGCGATGACAGATACGCAGTATTTT	CASSFSWAGASSQAMTDTQYF	NA	TRBV28	TRBJ2-3	NA
TGTGCCACCAGGGAGGACAGGGCTACAGATACGCAGTATTTT	CATREDRATDTQYF	NA	TRBV24-1	TRBJ2-3	TRBD1
TGTGCCAGCAGTGAAGGTGGTAGGGGTGGGGCCAACGTCCTGACTTTC	CASSEGGRGGANVLTF	NA	TRBV2	TRBJ2-6	NA
TGTGCCAGCACGGCCCTCGGCTATGGCTACACCTTC	CASTALGYGYTF	NA	TRBV6-5	TRBJ1-2	NA
TGTGCCAGCAGCTTAGTGTTAGGAGAGACCCAGTACTTC	CASSLVLGETQYF	NA	TRBV7-9	TRBJ2-5	NA
TGTGCCAGCACCCCCACAGGAGCGGGAAATGAGCAGTTCTTC	CASTPTGAGNEQFF	NA	TRBV6-5	TRBJ2-1	TRBD2
TGTGCCAGTAGTTTCGGACAGACCTACAATGAGCAGTTCTTC	CASSFGQTYNEQFF	NA	TRBV19	TRBJ2-1	NA
TGTGCCAGCAGCTCACACTTCAGCGGGGGACCCTACGAGCAGTACTTC	CASSSHFSGGPYEQYF	NA	TRBV7-2	TRBJ2-7	TRBD2
TGCGCCAGCAGCTTACAGGGGGCCTATTGGGGGACAGATACGCAGTATTTT	CASSLQGAYWGTDTQYF	NA	TRBV5-1	TRBJ2-3	TRBD1
TGTGCCAGCAGCGTAGAGATGGAGACTAGCCCCTACGAGCAGTACTTC	CASSVEMETSPYEQYF	NA	TRBV9	TRBJ2-7	TRBD2
TGTGCCAGCTACCCAAGACTCCTAAATAGCGGGGAAAGAGGTAGCAATGAGCAGTTCTTC	CASYPRLLNSGERGSNEQFF	NA	TRBV18	TRBJ2-1	TRBD2
TGTGCCAGCAGACAGGGGGATCGTTCAGGGGAGACCCAGTACTTC	CASRQGDRSGETQYF	NA	TRBV2	TRBJ2-5	TRBD1
TGCAGTGCTAGTCTGCGACAGCAATCCTACGAGCAGTACTTC	CSASLRQQSYEQYF	NA	TRBV20-1	TRBJ2-7	NA
TGCGCCAGCAGCTTGGTTTCCGGGCGGTATAATTCACCCCTCCACTTT	CASSLVSGRYNSPLHF	few	TRBV5-1	TRBJ1-6	NA
TGTGCCAGCAGTTGGGTGGTTGAAAGGGCGATAAGTTCCTACGAGCAGTACTTC	CASSWVVERAISSYEQYF	NA	TRBV6-2/TRBV6-3	TRBJ2-7	NA
TGCAGCGTTGGAGGTCCCAACGAGCAGTACTTC	CSVGGPNEQYF	NA	TRBV29-1	TRBJ2-7	NA
TGCGCCAGCAGCTTGGACAGGGAACGGGAGTTCTTC	CASSLDREREFF	NA	TRBV5-1	TRBJ2-1	NA
TGTGCCAGCAGCCCTCCAAGGGGCCGATACAATGAGCAGTTCTTC	CASSPPRGRYNEQFF	few	TRBV5-4	TRBJ2-1	NA
TGTGCCAGCAGTACCGAACTAGCGCGGTACGAGCAGTACTTC	CASSTELARYEQYF	NA	TRBV3-1/TRBV3-2	TRBJ2-7	TRBD2
TGTGCCTGGCAAAAAGGAACAGGTCTTTTCAGGGACTCTGGAAACACCATATATTTT	CAWQKGTGLFRDSGNTIYF	NA	TRBV30	TRBJ1-3	NA
TGTGCCAGCACAGGGGGAAGTGGGGCCAACGTCCTGACTTTC	CASTGGSGANVLTF	NA	TRBV19	TRBJ2-6	TRBD1
TGTGCCAGCAGAACGGCCGGGACAGGGATTTCACCCCTCCACTTT	CASRTAGTGISPLHF	NA	TRBV6-5	TRBJ1-6	TRBD1
TGCGCCAGCAGCAGGGGGACTAGCGGGAAGTACAATGAGCAGTTCTTC	CASSRGTSGKYNEQFF	NA	TRBV5-1	TRBJ2-1	TRBD2